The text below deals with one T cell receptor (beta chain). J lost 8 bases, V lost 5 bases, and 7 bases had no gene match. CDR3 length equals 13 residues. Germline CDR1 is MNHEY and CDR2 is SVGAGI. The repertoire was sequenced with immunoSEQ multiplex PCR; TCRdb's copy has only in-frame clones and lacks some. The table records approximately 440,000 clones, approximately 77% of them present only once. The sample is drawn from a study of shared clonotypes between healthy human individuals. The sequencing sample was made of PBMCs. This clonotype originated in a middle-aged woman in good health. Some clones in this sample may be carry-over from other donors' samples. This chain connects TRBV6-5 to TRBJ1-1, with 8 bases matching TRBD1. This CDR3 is CASSRAGTGEAFF. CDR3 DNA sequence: TGTGCCAGCAGTAGGGCCGGGACAGGAGAAGCTTTCTTT.